This T cell receptor beta chain was sequenced in a study of control samples from healthy donors and cancer patients. Data came from immunoSEQ multiplex PCR; TCRdb stores just in-frame clones and leaves some out. The data show tens of thousands of clones, 90% to 95% seen once. Germline CDR1 MNHNY, CDR2 SVGAGI (reference sequence). CDR3 size: 13 residues. The V and J ends lost 2 bases and 4 bases respectively, with 9 bases between them. The sample comprised blood. The chain couples TRBV6-6 to TRBJ2-7; D is perhaps TRBD1 (5 bases). This clonotype originated in a man aged 25 to 45 in good health. Written as DNA, the CDR3 is TGTGCCAGCAGTTACCTAGGGGAATACGAGCAGTACTTC. It translates to CASSYLGEYEQYF.